The 12 T cell receptor beta chains in this list originate from one sample, sequenced in a study of cytomegalovirus exposure and HLA in healthy donors. Clones were sequenced by immunoSEQ multiplex PCR, and TCRdb holds only the in-frame ones, with some missing. Of about 300,000 clones in the sample, around 89% were seen once. Sequenced material: PBMCs. The origin of the receptors is a woman younger than 30 in good health and CMV-seronegative.

The chain has TRBV29-1 and TRBJ2-7; the D gene is possibly TRBD2 (5 bases). Looked up from germline, CDR1 is SQVTM and CDR2 is ANQGSEA. Trimming removed 6 bases at V and 2 bases at J, with 11 bases between. The CDR3 runs to 12 residues. The CDR3 protein is CSVKSGPYEQYF. For the CDR3, the DNA is TGCAGCGTAAAAAGCGGACCCTACGAGCAGTACTTC.

The chain links TRBV6-1 to TRBJ1-1; possible D gene TRBD1, 5 bases. The length of the CDR3 is 12 residues. The germline CDR1 and CDR2 sequences are MNHNS and SASEGT. Trimming shortened V by 1 base and J by 12 bases, and 12 bases separated the two germline ends. This CDR3 is CASSEGGVGSFF. The CDR3 nucleotides read TGTGCCAGCAGTGAAGGGGGGGTGGGGTCTTTCTTT.

Note on this clone: The germline gene is not matched at one end of the junction; a read error may be the cause. The rearrangement joins TRBV7-9 to TRBJ2-7; D perhaps matches TRBD1 (6 bases). Germline values: CDR1 SEHNR, CDR2 FQNEAQ (reference sequence). The CDR3 extends over 12 amino acids. CDR3 nucleotide sequence: TGTGCCAGCAGCCAAAGTGAGGACAGATCGCACTTC. Protein sequence: CASSQSEDRSHF.

A note on this clone: Its ends do not fully match the called genes, so a read error is possible. The chain combines TRBV13 with TRBJ2-7, with D possibly being TRBD1 or TRBD2 (6 bases each). The V gene's germline CDR1 is PRHDT and CDR2 FYEKMQ (reference sequence). This CDR3 contains 15 residues. As DNA, the CDR3 is TGTGCCAGCAGGTTAGGGGGGCAGAGAAGCTACGAGCAGTACTTC. Protein sequence: CASRLGGQRSYEQYF.

V is TRBV30 and J is TRBJ1-1; D remains unclear. Trimming shortened V by 0 bases and J by 1 base, and 9 bases separated the two germline ends. Germline CDR1 GTSNPN, CDR2 SVGIG (reference sequence). There are 14 residues in the CDR3. For the CDR3, the DNA is TGTGCCTGGAGTGTATCGGGAAAGAACACTGAAGCTTTCTTT. Translated, it gives CAWSVSGKNTEAFF.

This chain uses TRBV5-4 with TRBJ2-7, with D possibly TRBD2 on 5 matching bases. This CDR3 is 13 amino acids long. Per the germline V gene, CDR1 is SGHNT and CDR2 is YYREEE (reference sequence). The V and J ends lost 3 bases and 5 bases respectively, with 12 bases between them. The CDR3: CASSSPGSNEQYF. The CDR3 DNA follows: TGTGCCAGCAGCTCACCGGGATCGAACGAGCAGTACTTC.

This clone was seen a handful of times. The chain links TRBV5-6 to TRBJ1-2; D is uncertain. The germline V and J ends were trimmed by 4 bases and 8 bases, with 12 bases remaining between them. The CDR3 length is 12 residues. CDR1 is SGHDT and CDR2 is YYEEEE in the germline V gene. The CDR3 DNA reads as TGTGCCAGCAGCCGCCAGGCTTGGGGCTACACCTTC. Protein sequence: CASSRQAWGYTF.

The chain employs TRBV2 and TRBJ1-5; 8 bases are a match to TRBD1. CDR1 is SNHLY and CDR2 is FYNNEI in the germline V gene. The CDR3 covers 15 residues. With V trimmed by 8 bases and J by 6 bases, 12 bases remained unmatched. CDR3 amino acids: CASGWYRGSGQPQHF. The CDR3 bases are TGTGCCAGCGGATGGTACAGGGGGTCAGGTCAGCCCCAGCATTTT.

The genes are TRBV7-8 and TRBJ2-7, with D possibly matching TRBD1 (5 bases). V was cut by 1 base and J by 3 bases, with 10 bases left in between. The CDR3 runs to 14 residues. Germline CDR1 and CDR2: SGHVS and FQNEAQ. CDR3 amino acids: CASSLGRVGYEQYF. DNA of the CDR3: TGTGCCAGCAGCTTAGGCAGGGTCGGCTACGAGCAGTACTTC. Full variable domain (rest looked up from reference TRBV7-8 and TRBJ2-7): GAGVSQSPRYKVAKRGQDVALRCDPISGHVSLFWYQQALGQGPEFLTYFQNEAQLDKSGLPSDRFFAERPEGSVSTLKIQRTQQEDSAVYLCASSLGRVGYEQYFGPGTRLTVT.

V is TRBV5-1 and J is TRBJ1-1; TRBD1 matches at 9 bases. The junction had 4 bases not matched to a gene; V was cut back by 7 bases and J by 0 bases. From germline, CDR1 is SGHRS and CDR2 YFSETQ. This CDR3 is 14 amino acids long. The CDR3 protein is CASGGTGLNTEAFF. CDR3 DNA sequence: TGCGCCAGCGGCGGGACAGGGCTGAACACTGAAGCTTTCTTT.

The chain joins TRBV7-9 to TRBJ2-7; D gene ambiguous. Germline loops: CDR1 SEHNR, CDR2 FQNEAQ (reference sequence). The CDR3 loop spans 13 amino acids. Between the trimmed V and J ends, which lost 1 base and 3 bases, there was a span of 7 bases. The CDR3 here is CASSLGAIYEQYF. The DNA of the CDR3 is TGTGCCAGCAGCTTAGGGGCCATCTACGAGCAGTACTTC.

The V call is TRBV30, the J call TRBJ2-2; no clear D. From germline, CDR1 is GTSNPN and CDR2 SVGIG (reference sequence). The CDR3 has 12 amino acids. With 0 bases removed from V and 5 bases from J, the gap between germline ends came to 4 bases. DNA of the CDR3: TGTGCCTGGAGTGTAACAACCGGGGAGCTGTTTTTT. Its protein is CAWSVTTGELFF.